The 13 T cell receptor beta chains presented below share a single source sample, sequenced in a study of beta chain features in type 1 diabetes (dated by TCRdb to the late 2010s). The paper as a whole reports these results and caveats: In all four CD4+ subsets, TCRB CDR3 length was moderately but significantly shorter in type 1 diabetes patients.

Antigens of these TCRs are unknown. Library prep was done by the immunoSEQ multiplex PCR assay. All of the isolated RNA was reverse transcribed with the High Capacity cDNA Reverse Transcription Kit, so expressed TCRB transcripts were sequenced. In TCRdb, the immuneACCESS table is reduced to in-frame sequences with V and J assigned. These tables do not hold every clone; where another copy was compared, an unresolved V gene accounts for under half, and the others remain unexplained. This sample lists 630,000 or so clones; roughly 13% were detected once. The top ten clones comprise 0.035% to 0.045% of the sample. The sequencing sample was made of naive CD4+ T cells from blood. The label giving this sample's cell subset or site can be read as: true naive CD4+ T cells. These receptors all stem from a man aged 18 to 35 with type 1 diabetes.

This chain uses TRBV30 with TRBJ2-1; D is perhaps TRBD2 (6 bases). The CDR3 contains 17 residues. V gave up 4 bases and J gave up 0 bases, with 19 bases separating them. Germline loops: CDR1 GTSNPN, CDR2 SVGIG (reference sequence). CDR3 amino acids: CAWMPKPGLSSYNEQFF. The CDR3 DNA reads as TGTGCCTGGATGCCCAAACCGGGACTCAGCTCCTACAATGAGCAGTTCTTC.

The chain combines TRBV28 with TRBJ2-7; possible D gene TRBD1, 5 bases. The germline gives CDR1 MDHEN, CDR2 SYDVKM. Trimming took 6 bases from V and 0 from J, leaving 15 bases between them. The CDR3 is 15 amino acids. This chain's CDR3 is CASRSRVNLSYEQYF. The CDR3 DNA follows: TGTGCCAGCAGATCCAGGGTAAACCTCTCCTACGAGCAGTACTTC.

This clone has more than one count but fewer than ten. The V call is TRBV28, the J call TRBJ2-7; 11 nucleotides match TRBD1. V gave up 6 bases and J gave up 3 bases; unmatched junction bases: 7. This CDR3 region has 15 residues. Germline CDR1 and CDR2: MDHEN and SYDVKM. CDR3 region: CASSTLGTGGYEQYF. CDR3 in DNA: TGTGCCAGCAGCACGTTAGGGACAGGGGGCTACGAGCAGTACTTC.

This rearrangement joins TRBV29-1 to TRBJ2-5; unclear D gene. This CDR3 has 13 residues. Germline values: CDR1 SQVTM, CDR2 ANQGSEA. V dropped 3 bases and J dropped 2 bases, with 10 bases sitting between them. CDR3 protein: CSVDGQLQETQYF. Here the CDR3 DNA reads TGCAGCGTTGATGGTCAACTACAAGAGACCCAGTACTTC.

The CDR3 nucleotides are TGTGCCAGCAGTGACAGAACAGGGAGCTCCTACGAGCAGTACTTC. Translated: CASSDRTGSSYEQYF. The chain recombines TRBV25-1 with TRBJ2-7; TRBD1 might be the D (6 bases). Per germline, CDR1 MGHDK and CDR2 SYGVNS. This CDR3 is 15 amino acids long. Trimming took 3 bases from V and 0 from J, leaving 12 bases between them.

This clone came up a few times. The rearrangement uses TRBV5-1 and TRBJ2-1; 8 bases line up with TRBD1. The V gene's germline CDR1 is SGHRS and CDR2 YFSETQ. J lost 7 bases, V lost 4 bases, and 4 bases had no gene match. The CDR3 spans 13 residues. The CDR3 region is CASSLTGANEQFF. Written as DNA, the CDR3 is TGCGCCAGCAGCCTGACAGGGGCTAATGAGCAGTTCTTC.

This chain uses TRBV29-1 with TRBJ2-6, with TRBD2 identical over 11 bases. Germline V lookup: CDR1 SQVTM, CDR2 ANQGSEA. V was pared by 8 bases and J by 4 bases, with 13 bases of the junction left unmatched. The CDR3 contains 17 residues. The CDR3 DNA reads TGCAGCTTCTCGGGGCTAGCGGGAGGCAGAGGGGCCAACGTCCTGACTTTC. Translation gives CSFSGLAGGRGANVLTF.

This clone was picked up a small number of times. This sequence joins TRBV30 and TRBJ2-2, with 8 bases lining up with TRBD1. Unmatched junction bases numbered 10, after V lost 3 bases and J lost 7 bases. The CDR3 sequence is 15 residues long. Germline lookup yields CDR1 GTSNPN and CDR2 SVGIG (reference sequence). The CDR3 sequence is CAWRGRTGPSGELFF. DNA for the CDR3: TGTGCCTGGAGGGGGCGGACAGGGCCGAGCGGGGAGCTGTTTTTT.

This clone was counted a few times. The chain joins TRBV2 to TRBJ1-5, with 8 bases lining up with TRBD1. Losses at the gene ends were 7 bases for V and 5 bases for J; bases not matched to a gene: 7. Germline V gene lookup returns CDR1 SNHLY and CDR2 FYNNEI. This CDR3 has 14 amino acids. CDR3 protein: CASTKDRVDQPQHF. The CDR3, as DNA: TGTGCCAGCACCAAGGACAGGGTCGATCAGCCCCAGCATTTT. The whole variable domain, remainder taken from reference TRBV2 and TRBJ1-5, is EPEVTQTPSHQVTQMGQEVILRCVPISNHLYFYWYRQILGQKVEFLVSFYNNEISEKSEIFDDQFSVERPDGSNFTLKIRSTKLEDSAMYFCASTKDRVDQPQHFGDGTRLSIL.

This clone has just a few counts. V is TRBV12-5 and J is TRBJ2-1; no clear D. The CDR3 is 12 amino acids. V shed 2 bases and J shed 7 bases, with 6 bases lying between them. CDR1 is LGHNT, CDR2 FRNRAP, per germline. This CDR3 is CASGLNRNEQFF. CDR3 DNA: TGTGCTAGTGGTTTGAATAGGAATGAGCAGTTCTTC.

V and J are TRBV5-6 and TRBJ1-1; D is perhaps TRBD1 (6 bases). The CDR3 has 14 residues. CDR1 is SGHDT, CDR2 YYEEEE, per germline. Trimming took off 3 bases at V and 4 bases at J, with 13 bases between the two ends. The CDR3 protein is CASSSGGAGTEAFF. The CDR3 region has the DNA TGTGCCAGCAGCTCCGGGGGCGCGGGCACTGAAGCTTTCTTT.

The chain is built from TRBV7-3 and TRBJ2-1; 7 bases map to TRBD2. The length of the CDR3 is 14 residues. Per germline, CDR1 SGHTA and CDR2 FQGTGA. The J segment lost 4 bases and the V segment lost 5 bases, leaving 5 bases of the junction unmatched. CDR3 loop: CASSLRGEYNEQFF. The CDR3 DNA is TGTGCCAGCAGCCTCCGGGGGGAGTACAATGAGCAGTTCTTC.

The V call is TRBV4-3, the J call TRBJ2-2; unclear D gene. With 3 bases removed from V and 0 bases from J, the gap between germline ends came to 5 bases. Germline V gene sequence: CDR1 LGHNA, CDR2 YSLEER. This CDR3 has 14 residues. This CDR3 reads CASSHTSNTGELFF. The CDR3 DNA reads TGCGCCAGCAGCCATACATCGAACACCGGGGAGCTGTTTTTT.